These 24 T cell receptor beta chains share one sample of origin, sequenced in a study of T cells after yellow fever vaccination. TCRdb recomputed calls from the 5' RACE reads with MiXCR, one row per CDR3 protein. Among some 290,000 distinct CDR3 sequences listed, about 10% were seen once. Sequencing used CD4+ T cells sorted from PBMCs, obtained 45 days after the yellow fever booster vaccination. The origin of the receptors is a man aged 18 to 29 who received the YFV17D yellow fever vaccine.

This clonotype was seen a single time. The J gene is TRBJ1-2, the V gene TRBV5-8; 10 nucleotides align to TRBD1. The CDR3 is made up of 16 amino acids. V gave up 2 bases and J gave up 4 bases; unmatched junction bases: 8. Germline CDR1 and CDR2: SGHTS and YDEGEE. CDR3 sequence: CASSFSTGTGVYGYTF. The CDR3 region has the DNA TGTGCCAGCAGCTTTAGTACCGGGACAGGGGTCTATGGCTACACCTTC.

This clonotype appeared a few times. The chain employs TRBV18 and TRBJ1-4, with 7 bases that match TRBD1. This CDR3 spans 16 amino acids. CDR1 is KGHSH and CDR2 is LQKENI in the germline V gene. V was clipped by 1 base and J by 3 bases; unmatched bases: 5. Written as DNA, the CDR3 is TGTGCCAGCTCACCACAACAGGGGCCGGCTAATGAAAAACTGTTTTTT. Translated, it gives CASSPQQGPANEKLFF.

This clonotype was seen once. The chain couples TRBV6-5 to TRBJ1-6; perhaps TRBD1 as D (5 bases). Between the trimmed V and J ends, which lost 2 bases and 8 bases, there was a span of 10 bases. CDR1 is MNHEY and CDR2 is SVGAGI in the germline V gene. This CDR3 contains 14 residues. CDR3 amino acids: CASSYRQGDSPLHF. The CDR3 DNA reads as TGTGCCAGCAGTTACAGGCAGGGTGATTCACCCCTCCACTTT.

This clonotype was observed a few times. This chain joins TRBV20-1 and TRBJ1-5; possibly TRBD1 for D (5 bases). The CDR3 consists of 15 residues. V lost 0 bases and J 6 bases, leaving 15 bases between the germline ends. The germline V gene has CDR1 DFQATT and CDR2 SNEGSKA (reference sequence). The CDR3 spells CSARDFSGEGQPQHF. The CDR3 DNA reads TGCAGTGCTAGAGATTTTTCGGGGGAGGGTCAGCCCCAGCATTTT.

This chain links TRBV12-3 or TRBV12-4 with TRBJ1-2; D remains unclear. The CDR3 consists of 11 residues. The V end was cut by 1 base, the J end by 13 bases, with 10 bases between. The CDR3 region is CASSLGLGGTF. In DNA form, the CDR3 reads TGTGCCAGCAGTTTAGGGCTGGGAGGCACCTTC.

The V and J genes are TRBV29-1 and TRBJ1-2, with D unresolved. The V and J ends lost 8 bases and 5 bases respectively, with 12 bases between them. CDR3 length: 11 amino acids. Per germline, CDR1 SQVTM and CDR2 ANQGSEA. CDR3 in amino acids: CSFTGLYGYTF. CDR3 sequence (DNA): TGCAGCTTTACCGGGTTATATGGCTACACCTTC.

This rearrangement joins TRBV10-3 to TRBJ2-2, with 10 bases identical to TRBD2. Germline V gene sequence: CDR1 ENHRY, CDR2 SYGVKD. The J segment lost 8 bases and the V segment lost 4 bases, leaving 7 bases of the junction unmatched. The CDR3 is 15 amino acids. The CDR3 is CAISVSGGAPGELFF. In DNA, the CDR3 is TGTGCCATCAGTGTAAGCGGGGGGGCTCCTGGGGAGCTGTTTTTT.

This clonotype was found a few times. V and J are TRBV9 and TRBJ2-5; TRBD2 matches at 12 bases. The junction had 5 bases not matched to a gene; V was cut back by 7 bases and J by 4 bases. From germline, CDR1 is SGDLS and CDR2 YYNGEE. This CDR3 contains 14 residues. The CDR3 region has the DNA TGTGCCAGCTCGGAGGGACTAGCGGGAGAGACCCAGTACTTC. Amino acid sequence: CASSEGLAGETQYF.

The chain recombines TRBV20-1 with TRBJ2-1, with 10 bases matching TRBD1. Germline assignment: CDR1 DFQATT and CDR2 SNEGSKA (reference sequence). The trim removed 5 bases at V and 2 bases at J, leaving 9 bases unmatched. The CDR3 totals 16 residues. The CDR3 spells CSARGTGVGAYNEQFF. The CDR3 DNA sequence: TGCAGTGCTCGAGGGACAGGGGTTGGGGCCTACAATGAGCAGTTCTTC.

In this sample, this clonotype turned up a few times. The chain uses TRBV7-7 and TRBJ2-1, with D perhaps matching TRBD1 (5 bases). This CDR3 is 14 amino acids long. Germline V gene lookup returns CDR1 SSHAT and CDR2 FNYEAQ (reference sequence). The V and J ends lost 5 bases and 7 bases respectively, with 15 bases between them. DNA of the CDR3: TGTGCCAGCAGCGCGGACACCCGAGGTAATGAGCAGTTCTTC. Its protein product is CASSADTRGNEQFF.

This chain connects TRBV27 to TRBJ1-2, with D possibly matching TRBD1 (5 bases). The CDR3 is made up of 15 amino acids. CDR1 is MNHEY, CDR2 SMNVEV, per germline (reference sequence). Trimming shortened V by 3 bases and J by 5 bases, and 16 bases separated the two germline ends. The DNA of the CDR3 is TGTGCCAGCAGTTTGGGGGGGGAACGGTCATATGGCTACACCTTC. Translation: CASSLGGERSYGYTF.

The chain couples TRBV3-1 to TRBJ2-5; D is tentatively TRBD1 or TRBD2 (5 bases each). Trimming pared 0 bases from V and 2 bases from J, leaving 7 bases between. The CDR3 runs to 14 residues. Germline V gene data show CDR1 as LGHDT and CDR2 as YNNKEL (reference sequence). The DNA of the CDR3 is TGTGCCAGCAGCCAAGAGGGGGTTCAAGAGACCCAGTACTTC. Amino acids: CASSQEGVQETQYF.

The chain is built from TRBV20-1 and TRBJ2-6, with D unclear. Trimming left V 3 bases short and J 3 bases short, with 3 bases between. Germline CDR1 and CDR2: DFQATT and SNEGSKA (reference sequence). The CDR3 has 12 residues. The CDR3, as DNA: TGCAGTGCTAGGCGTGGGGCCAACGTCCTGACTTTC. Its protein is CSARRGANVLTF.

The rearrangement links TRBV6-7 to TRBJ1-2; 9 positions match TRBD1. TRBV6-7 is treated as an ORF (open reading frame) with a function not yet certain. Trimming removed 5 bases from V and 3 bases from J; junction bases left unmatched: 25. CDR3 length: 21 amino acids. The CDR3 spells CASSTELPPGQGTPPYYGYTF. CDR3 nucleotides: TGTGCCAGCAGTACCGAACTACCTCCGGGACAGGGAACGCCTCCATACTATGGCTACACCTTC.

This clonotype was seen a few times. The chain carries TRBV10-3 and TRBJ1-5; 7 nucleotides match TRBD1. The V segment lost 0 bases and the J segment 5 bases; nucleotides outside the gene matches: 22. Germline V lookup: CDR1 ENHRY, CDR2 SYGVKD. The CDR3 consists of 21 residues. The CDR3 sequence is CAISESLQGQSSSERHQPQHF. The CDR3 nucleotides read TGTGCCATCAGTGAGTCTCTACAGGGACAGAGTTCCTCTGAGAGACATCAGCCCCAGCATTTT.

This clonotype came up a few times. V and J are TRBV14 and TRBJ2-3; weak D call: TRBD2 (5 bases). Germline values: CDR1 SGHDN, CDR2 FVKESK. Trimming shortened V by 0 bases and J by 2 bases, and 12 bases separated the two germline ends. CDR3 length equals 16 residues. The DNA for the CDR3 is TGTGCCAGCAGCCAAGATACTGAGGGAACCACAGATACGCAGTATTTT. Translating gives CASSQDTEGTTDTQYF.

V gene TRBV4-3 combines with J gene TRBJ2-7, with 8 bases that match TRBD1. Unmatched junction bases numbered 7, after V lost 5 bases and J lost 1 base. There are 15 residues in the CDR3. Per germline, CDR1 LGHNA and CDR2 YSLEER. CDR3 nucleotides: TGCGCCAGCAGCTATCGACAGGGGATGTCCTACGAGCAGTACTTC. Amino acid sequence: CASSYRQGMSYEQYF.

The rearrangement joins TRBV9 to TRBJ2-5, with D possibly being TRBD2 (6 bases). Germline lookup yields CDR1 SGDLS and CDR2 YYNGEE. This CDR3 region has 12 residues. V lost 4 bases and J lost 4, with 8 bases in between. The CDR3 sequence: CASSRLGETQYF. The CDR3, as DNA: TGTGCCAGCAGCCGACTAGGAGAGACCCAGTACTTC.

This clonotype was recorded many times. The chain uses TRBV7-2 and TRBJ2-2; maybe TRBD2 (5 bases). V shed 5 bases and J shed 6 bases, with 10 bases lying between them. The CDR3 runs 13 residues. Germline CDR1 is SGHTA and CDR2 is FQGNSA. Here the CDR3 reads CASSARTAGELFF. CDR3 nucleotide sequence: TGTGCCAGCAGCGCTAGGACTGCCGGGGAGCTGTTTTTT.

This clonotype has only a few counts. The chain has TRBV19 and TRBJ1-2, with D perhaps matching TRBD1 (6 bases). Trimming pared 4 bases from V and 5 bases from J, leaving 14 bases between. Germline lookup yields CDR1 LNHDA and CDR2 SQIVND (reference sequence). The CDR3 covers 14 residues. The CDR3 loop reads CASSKPGHWYGYTF. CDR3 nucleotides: TGTGCCAGTAGTAAACCGGGACACTGGTATGGCTACACCTTC.

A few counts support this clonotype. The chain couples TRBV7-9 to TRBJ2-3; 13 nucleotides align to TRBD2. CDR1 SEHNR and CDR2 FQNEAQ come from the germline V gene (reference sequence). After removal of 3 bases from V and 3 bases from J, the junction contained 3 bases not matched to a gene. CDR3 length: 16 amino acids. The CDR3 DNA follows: TGTGCCAGCAGCTTCGGACTAGCGGGGGATACAGATACGCAGTATTTT. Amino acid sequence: CASSFGLAGDTDTQYF. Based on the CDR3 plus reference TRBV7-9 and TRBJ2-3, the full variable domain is DTGVSQNPRHKITKRGQNVTFRCDPISEHNRLYWYRQTLGQGPEFLTYFQNEAQLEKSRLLSDRFSAERPKGSFSTLEIQRTEQGDSAMYLCASSFGLAGDTDTQYFGPGTRLTVL.

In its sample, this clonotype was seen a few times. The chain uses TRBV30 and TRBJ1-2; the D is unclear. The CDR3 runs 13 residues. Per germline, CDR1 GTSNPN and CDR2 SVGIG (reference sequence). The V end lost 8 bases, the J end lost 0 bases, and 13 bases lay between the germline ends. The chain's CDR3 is CARRRESNYGYTF. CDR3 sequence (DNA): TGTGCCAGACGGAGGGAATCTAACTATGGCTACACCTTC.

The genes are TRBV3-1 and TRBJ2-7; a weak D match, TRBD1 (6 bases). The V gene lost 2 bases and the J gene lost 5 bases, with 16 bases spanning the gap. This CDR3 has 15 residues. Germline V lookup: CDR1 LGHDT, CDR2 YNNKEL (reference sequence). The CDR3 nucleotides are TGTGCCAGCAGCCAAACATTAGACAGGTTCCACGAGCAGTACTTC. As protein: CASSQTLDRFHEQYF.

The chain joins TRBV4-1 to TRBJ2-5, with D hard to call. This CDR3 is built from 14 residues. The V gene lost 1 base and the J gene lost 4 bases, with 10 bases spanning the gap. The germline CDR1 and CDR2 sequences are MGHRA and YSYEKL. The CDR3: CASSQGDWGETQYF. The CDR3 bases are TGCGCCAGCAGCCAAGGAGACTGGGGAGAGACCCAGTACTTC.